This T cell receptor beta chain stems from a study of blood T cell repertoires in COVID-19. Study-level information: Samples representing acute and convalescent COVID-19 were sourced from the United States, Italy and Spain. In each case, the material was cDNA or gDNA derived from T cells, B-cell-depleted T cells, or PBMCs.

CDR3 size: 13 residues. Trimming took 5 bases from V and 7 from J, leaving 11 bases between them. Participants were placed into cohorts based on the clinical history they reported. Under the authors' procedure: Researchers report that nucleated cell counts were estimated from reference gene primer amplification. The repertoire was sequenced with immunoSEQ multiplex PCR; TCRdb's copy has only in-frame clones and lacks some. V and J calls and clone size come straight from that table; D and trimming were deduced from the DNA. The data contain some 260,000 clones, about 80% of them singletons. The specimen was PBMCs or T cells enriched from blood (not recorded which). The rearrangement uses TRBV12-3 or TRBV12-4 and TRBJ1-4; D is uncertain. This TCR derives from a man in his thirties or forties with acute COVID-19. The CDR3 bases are TGTGCCAGCAGTGCGACAACGAGTGAAAAACTGTTTTTT. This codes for CASSATTSEKLFF.